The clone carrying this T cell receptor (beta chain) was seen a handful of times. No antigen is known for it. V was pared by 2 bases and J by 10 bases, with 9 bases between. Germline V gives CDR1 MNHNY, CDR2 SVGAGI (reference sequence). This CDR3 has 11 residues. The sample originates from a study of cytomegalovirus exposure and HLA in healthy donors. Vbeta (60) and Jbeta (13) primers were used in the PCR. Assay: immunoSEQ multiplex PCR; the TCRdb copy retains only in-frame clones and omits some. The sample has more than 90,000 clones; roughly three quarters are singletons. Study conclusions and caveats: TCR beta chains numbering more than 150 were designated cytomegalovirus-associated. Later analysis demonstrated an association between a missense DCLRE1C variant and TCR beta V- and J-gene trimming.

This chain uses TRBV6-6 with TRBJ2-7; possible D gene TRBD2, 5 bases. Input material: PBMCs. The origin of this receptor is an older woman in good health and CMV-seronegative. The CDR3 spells CASSYRDRQYF. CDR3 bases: TGTGCCAGCAGTTACCGGGATAGACAGTACTTC.